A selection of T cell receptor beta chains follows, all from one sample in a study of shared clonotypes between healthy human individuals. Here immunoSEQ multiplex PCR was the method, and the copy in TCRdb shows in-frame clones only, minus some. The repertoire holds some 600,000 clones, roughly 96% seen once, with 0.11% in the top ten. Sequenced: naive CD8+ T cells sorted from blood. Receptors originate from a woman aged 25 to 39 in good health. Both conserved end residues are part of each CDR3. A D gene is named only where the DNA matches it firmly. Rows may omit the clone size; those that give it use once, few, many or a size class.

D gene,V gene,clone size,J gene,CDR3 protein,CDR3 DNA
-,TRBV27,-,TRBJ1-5,CASSPGTVQPQHF,TGTGCCAGCAGTCCCGGGACCGTTCAGCCCCAGCATTTT
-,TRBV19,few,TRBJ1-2,CASSIGVGTHGYTF,TGTGCCAGTAGTATAGGGGTTGGAACACATGGCTACACCTTC
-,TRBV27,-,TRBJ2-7,CASSWDQTSYEQYF,TGTGCCAGCAGTTGGGATCAAACCTCCTACGAGCAGTACTTC
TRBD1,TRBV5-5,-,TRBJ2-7,CASSFRDRDRATYEQYF,TGTGCCAGCAGCTTTCGCGATCGGGACAGGGCGACCTACGAGCAGTACTTC
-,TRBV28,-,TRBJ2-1,CASSLQGPYNEQFF,TGTGCCAGCAGTTTGCAGGGCCCCTACAATGAGCAGTTCTTC
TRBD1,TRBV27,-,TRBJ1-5,CASSPTGGNQPQHF,TGTGCCAGCAGTCCAACAGGGGGCAATCAGCCCCAGCATTTT
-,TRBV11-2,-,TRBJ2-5,CASSLDRWDSGDGETQYF,TGTGCCAGCAGCTTAGATCGATGGGATTCGGGAGATGGAGAGACCCAGTACTTC
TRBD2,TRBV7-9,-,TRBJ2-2,CASSSGLAGTNTGELFF,TGTGCCAGCAGCTCCGGACTAGCGGGAACGAACACCGGGGAGCTGTTTTTT
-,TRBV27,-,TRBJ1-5,CASSLGSGANSNQPQHF,TGTGCCAGCAGTTTAGGGTCCGGAGCGAATAGCAATCAGCCCCAGCATTTT
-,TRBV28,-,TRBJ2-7,CASSAHWTEKYEQYF,TGTGCCAGCAGCGCGCACTGGACAGAAAAGTACGAGCAGTACTTC
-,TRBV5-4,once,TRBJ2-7,CASSSPAGAIYEQYF,TGTGCCAGCAGTTCTCCCGCAGGGGCGATATACGAGCAGTACTTC
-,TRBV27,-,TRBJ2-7,CASSLLGGFEQYF,TGTGCCAGCAGTTTACTTGGTGGGTTCGAGCAGTACTTC
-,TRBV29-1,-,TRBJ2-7,CSAAGLSGAYEQYF,TGCAGCGCTGCAGGACTTTCGGGGGCCTACGAGCAGTACTTC
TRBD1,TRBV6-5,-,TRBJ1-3,CASSYSDRGGGNTIYF,TGTGCCAGCAGTTACTCGGACAGGGGAGGTGGAAACACCATATATTTT
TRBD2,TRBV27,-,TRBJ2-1,CASSSLLAGGPNEQFF,TGTGCCAGCAGTTCCCTACTAGCGGGAGGCCCCAATGAGCAGTTCTTC
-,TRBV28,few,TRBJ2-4,CASSFRETGKNIQYF,TGTGCCAGCAGTTTTAGGGAGACTGGCAAAAACATTCAGTACTTC
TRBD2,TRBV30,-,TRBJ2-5,CAWSSGRESDQETQYF,TGTGCCTGGAGTAGCGGGAGGGAGAGTGATCAAGAGACCCAGTACTTC
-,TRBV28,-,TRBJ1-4,CASSHFRGETNEKLFF,TGTGCCAGCAGTCACTTTCGTGGGGAAACTAATGAAAAACTGTTTTTT
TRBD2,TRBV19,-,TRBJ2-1,CASSIRLREGDEQFF,TGTGCCAGTAGTATTCGTCTGCGGGAGGGCGATGAGCAGTTCTTC
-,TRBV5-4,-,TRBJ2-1,CASSTGDNEQFF,TGTGCCAGCAGCACGGGGGACAATGAGCAGTTCTTC
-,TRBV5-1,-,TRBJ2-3,CASSLGQGGTTDLTDTQYF,TGCGCCAGCAGCTTGGGGCAGGGGGGGACCACCGACCTCACAGATACGCAGTATTTT
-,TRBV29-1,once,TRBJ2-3,CSAAPQIHTDTQYF,TGCAGCGCCGCCCCGCAGATCCACACAGATACGCAGTATTTT
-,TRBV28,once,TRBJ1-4,CASSPGGGAGTNEKLFF,TGTGCCAGCAGCCCTGGCGGGGGCGCCGGGACTAATGAAAAACTGTTTTTT
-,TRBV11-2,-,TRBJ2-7,CASTSGVSSYEQYF,TGTGCCAGCACCTCCGGGGTGAGCTCCTACGAGCAGTACTTC
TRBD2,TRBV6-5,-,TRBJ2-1,CASSRTSGNDEQFF,TGTGCCAGCAGCCGTACTAGCGGGAACGATGAGCAGTTCTTC
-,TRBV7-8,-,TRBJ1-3,CASSPGPGLWGNTIYF,TGTGCCAGCAGTCCGGGCCCGGGACTCTGGGGAAACACCATATATTTT
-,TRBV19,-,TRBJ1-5,CASSISFHRSNQPQHF,TGTGCCAGTAGTATCTCGTTCCACAGGAGCAATCAGCCCCAGCATTTT
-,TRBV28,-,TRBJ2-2,CASSFVDTGELFF,TGTGCCAGCAGTTTTGTTGACACCGGGGAGCTGTTTTTT
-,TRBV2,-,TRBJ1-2,CASSGEVYGYTF,TGTGCCAGCAGTGGTGAGGTCTATGGCTACACCTTC